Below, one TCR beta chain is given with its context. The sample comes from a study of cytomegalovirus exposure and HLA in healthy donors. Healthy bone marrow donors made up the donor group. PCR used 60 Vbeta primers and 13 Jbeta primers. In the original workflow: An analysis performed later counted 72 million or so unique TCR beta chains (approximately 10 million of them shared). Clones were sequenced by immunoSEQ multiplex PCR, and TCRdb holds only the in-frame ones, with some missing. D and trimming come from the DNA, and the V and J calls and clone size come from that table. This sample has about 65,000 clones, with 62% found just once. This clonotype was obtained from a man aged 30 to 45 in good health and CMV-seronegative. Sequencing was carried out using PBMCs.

The CDR3 is CASSGNPGDAPLHF. The CDR3 DNA follows: TGTGCCAGCAGTGGGAACCCGGGAGACGCGCCCCTCCACTTT. The chain joins TRBV2 to TRBJ1-6; no definite D call. The germline gives CDR1 SNHLY, CDR2 FYNNEI. CDR3 length: 14 amino acids. Trimming stripped 4 bases from V and 13 bases from J, with 17 bases between.